Below, 21 T cell receptor beta chains from the same sample are listed, as sequenced in a study of T cell repertoires and Cas9 in healthy adults (dated by TCRdb to the late 2010s). The library was generated by the immunoSEQ multiplex PCR assay. TCRdb took over this immuneACCESS table, retaining in-frame rearrangements with V and J assigned. Such tables are incomplete; in checked studies, under half of the missing clones stem from an unresolved V gene, and the remainder is unexplained. The sample data list 20,000 to 25,000 clones, and about 89% of these were observed just once. 1.5% to 1.7% of the sample goes to the ten largest clones. Sequenced material: CD4+ effector T cells (CD127+, CD25-, CD137-, CD154-) from PBMCs; culture status not recorded. Every receptor here comes from a human donor in good health.

This clone showed up just a few times. The chain combines TRBV15 with TRBJ1-1; D is possibly TRBD1 (5 bases). Trimming left V 0 bases short and J 8 bases short, with 10 bases between. The CDR3 extends over 13 amino acids. Germline V gene lookup returns CDR1 LNHNV and CDR2 YYDKDF (reference sequence). In DNA form, the CDR3 reads TGTGCCACCAGCAGAGATGGGGCCTGGGAAGCTTTCTTT. It yields the protein CATSRDGAWEAFF.

The chain links TRBV18 to TRBJ1-1; TRBD1 aligns across 7 bases. Germline CDR1 and CDR2: KGHSH and LQKENI. V gave up 6 bases and J gave up 2 bases; unmatched junction bases: 6. This CDR3 has 14 amino acids. CDR3 amino acids: CASSPGQLNTEAFF. The CDR3 DNA is TGTGCCAGCTCCCCGGGACAGCTAAACACTGAAGCTTTCTTT. Full variable domain (remainder filled in from reference TRBV18 and TRBJ1-1): NAGVMQNPRHLVRRRGQEARLRCSPMKGHSHVYWYRQLPEEGLKFMVYLQKENIIDESGMPKERFSAEFPKEGPSILRIQQVVRGDSAAYFCASSPGQLNTEAFFGQGTRLTVV.

The CDR3 sequence is CAWSVGGGRREQYF. CDR3 DNA: TGTGCCTGGAGTGTAGGTGGGGGGCGGAGAGAGCAGTACTTC. The chain has TRBV30 and TRBJ2-7; D tentatively fits TRBD1 or TRBD2 (6 bases each). The V gene lost 0 bases and the J gene lost 7 bases, with 16 bases spanning the gap. The germline V gene encodes CDR1 GTSNPN and CDR2 SVGIG (reference sequence). This CDR3 has 14 residues.

The V and J genes are TRBV5-1 and TRBJ2-5; D is ambiguous. Looked up from germline, CDR1 is SGHRS and CDR2 is YFSETQ. The length of the CDR3 is 12 residues. Between the trimmed V and J ends, which lost 0 bases and 5 bases, there was a span of 5 bases. The CDR3 coding sequence is TGCGCCAGCAGCTTGGCCATCGAGACCCAGTACTTC. Encoded protein: CASSLAIETQYF.

This sequence joins TRBV7-2 and TRBJ1-6; TRBD1 matches 7 bases. CDR1 is SGHTA and CDR2 is FQGNSA in the germline V gene. After removal of 1 base from V and 10 bases from J, the junction contained 10 bases not matched to a gene. The CDR3 is made up of 16 amino acids. The CDR3 region has the DNA TGTGCCAGCAGCTTAGGGGGACAGCGCCCCACCTCACCCCTCCACTTT. The encoded protein is CASSLGGQRPTSPLHF.

Remarks on this clone: As the CDR3 is not closed by the conserved phenylalanine or tryptophan, this likely results from a read error. CDR3 nucleotide sequence: TGTGCCAGCAGTGAAAATTCCAGGAACACTGAAGCTTTCCTT. Protein: CASSENSRNTEAFL. The rearrangement joins TRBV6-1 to TRBJ1-1; D unresolved. In germline, CDR1 is MNHNS, CDR2 SASEGT. V lost 2 bases, J lost 1 base, and 8 bases lay in between. This CDR3 is built from 14 residues.

Of note for this clone: A junction end diverges from the germline sequence, so it may reflect a read error. The sample contains more than one DNA sequence encoding this CDR3. The rearrangement joins TRBV6-5 to TRBJ1-2; D may be TRBD1 (5 bases). Germline CDR1 MNHEY, CDR2 SVGAGI. CDR3 size: 12 residues. CDR3: CASRVGPSGYTF. The CDR3 DNA reads TGTGCTAGCAGGGTAGGGCCTAGTGGCTACACCTTC.

The CDR3 DNA sequence: TGTGCCAGCAATGAGGTTGAAGTTGAAAAACTGTTTTTT. It translates to CASNEVEVEKLFF. The rearrangement uses TRBV28 and TRBJ1-4; D is unresolved. With 7 bases removed from V and 7 bases from J, the gap between germline ends came to 13 bases. Germline V gene lookup returns CDR1 MDHEN and CDR2 SYDVKM. This CDR3 region has 13 residues.

The chain joins TRBV5-4 to TRBJ2-3, with 10 bases aligning to TRBD2. CDR1 is SGHNT, CDR2 YYREEE, per germline (reference sequence). This CDR3 is 17 amino acids long. The trim removed 4 bases at V and 3 bases at J, leaving 11 bases unmatched. The CDR3 region is CASSRQGSSGRTDTQYF. CDR3 in DNA: TGTGCCAGCAGCCGCCAGGGGTCTAGCGGGAGAACAGATACGCAGTATTTT.

The genes are TRBV19 and TRBJ2-1; D unresolved. The germline V gene has CDR1 LNHDA and CDR2 SQIVND (reference sequence). The V gene lost 2 bases and the J gene lost 10 bases, with 15 bases spanning the gap. This CDR3 is 14 amino acids long. CDR3: CASSIRLVSWEQFF. The DNA of the CDR3 is TGTGCCAGTAGTATAAGGCTAGTTTCATGGGAGCAGTTCTTC.

The V call is TRBV19, the J call TRBJ1-3, with D hard to call. This CDR3 region has 14 residues. The V and J ends lost 8 bases and 0 bases respectively, with 11 bases between them. Germline assignment: CDR1 LNHDA and CDR2 SQIVND (reference sequence). This CDR3 reads CASHGSYSGNTIYF. In nucleotides, the CDR3 is TGTGCCAGTCACGGATCCTACTCTGGAAACACCATATATTTT.

CDR3 protein: CASSYSHNTEAFF. In DNA form, the CDR3 reads TGTGCCAGCAGTTACTCGCACAACACTGAAGCTTTCTTT. The chain links TRBV6-6 to TRBJ1-1; D is unresolved. Germline CDR1 reads MNHNY; CDR2 reads SVGAGI (reference sequence). The CDR3 extends over 13 amino acids. V gave up 0 bases and J gave up 2 bases, with 4 bases separating them.

This clone was detected once. The rearrangement joins TRBV4-2 to TRBJ2-7; D is ambiguous. V gave up 0 bases and J gave up 2 bases, with 11 bases separating them. The germline CDR1 and CDR2 sequences are LGHNA and YNFKEQ. The length of the CDR3 is 15 residues. The CDR3 DNA is TGTGCCAGCAGCCAAGATAGAGACCTACCCTACGAGCAGTACTTC. It codes for CASSQDRDLPYEQYF.

The chain uses TRBV27 and TRBJ1-1; D might be TRBD1 (5 bases). The germline CDR1 and CDR2 sequences are MNHEY and SMNVEV (reference sequence). The CDR3 is 15 amino acids. Deletions cut 5 bases from V and 1 base from J, with 14 bases between. CDR3 residues: CASSRTQATNTEAFF. Here the CDR3 DNA reads TGTGCCAGCAGTCGCACACAGGCGACGAACACTGAAGCTTTCTTT.

V gene TRBV28 combines with J gene TRBJ1-5; 7 bases align to TRBD1. The germline V gene has CDR1 MDHEN and CDR2 SYDVKM. This CDR3 has 12 residues. The V and J ends lost 5 bases and 9 bases, in that order; junction bases with no gene match: 4. The DNA for the CDR3 is TGTGCCAGCAGTATACAGGGGTGGCCCCAGCATTTT. This sequence encodes CASSIQGWPQHF.

Only one count was recorded for this clone. This sequence joins TRBV27 and TRBJ2-7; D is undetermined. V gave up 0 bases and J gave up 3 bases, with 12 bases separating them. The germline V gene has CDR1 MNHEY and CDR2 SMNVEV (reference sequence). This CDR3 comprises 15 residues. CDR3 sequence: CASSLSQTLYYEQYF. CDR3 coding DNA: TGTGCCAGCAGTTTATCCCAGACGCTATACTACGAGCAGTACTTC.

The chain joins TRBV4-1 to TRBJ2-3; D call uncertain. Germline V gene sequence: CDR1 MGHRA, CDR2 YSYEKL. Trimming shortened V by 0 bases and J by 2 bases, and 9 bases separated the two germline ends. The CDR3 sequence is 15 residues long. In nucleotides, the CDR3 is TGCGCCAGCAGCCAAGATGCGGCAAACACAGATACGCAGTATTTT. Translated: CASSQDAANTDTQYF.

This chain uses TRBV2 with TRBJ1-2; D not resolved. Trimming took off 2 bases at V and 2 bases at J, with 6 bases between the two ends. Germline CDR1 reads SNHLY; CDR2 reads FYNNEI. This CDR3 is built from 13 residues. The CDR3 region has the DNA TGTGCCAGCAGTGAACGCGGGAACTATGGCTACACCTTC. As protein: CASSERGNYGYTF.

The V gene is TRBV27, the J gene TRBJ2-2, with TRBD2 as a possible D gene (5 bases). Germline V gene lookup returns CDR1 MNHEY and CDR2 SMNVEV (reference sequence). The CDR3 loop spans 13 amino acids. V shed 3 bases and J shed 11 bases, with 13 bases lying between them. The DNA of the CDR3 is TGTGCCAGCAGTTTCTACACGGGAAGAGAGCTGTTTTTT. The encoded protein is CASSFYTGRELFF.

V is TRBV14 and J is TRBJ1-5; TRBD1 might be the D (5 bases). V was cut by 8 bases and J by 1 base, with 9 bases left in between. The CDR3 spans 13 residues. CDR1 and CDR2 (germline): SGHDN, FVKESK. The CDR3 DNA reads TGTGCCAGCTCAAGGGGCAGCAATCAGCCCCAGCATTTT. Protein sequence: CASSRGSNQPQHF.

The rearrangement joins TRBV6-6 to TRBJ2-5; D might be TRBD1 or TRBD2, each matching 5 bases. This CDR3 has 16 amino acids. CDR1 is MNHNY, CDR2 SVGAGI, per germline (reference sequence). The V end was cut by 2 bases, the J end by 4 bases, with 17 bases between. In DNA, the CDR3 is TGTGCCAGCAGTTACACCCCCGGTGTGGGACGAGAGACCCAGTACTTC. Encoded protein: CASSYTPGVGRETQYF.